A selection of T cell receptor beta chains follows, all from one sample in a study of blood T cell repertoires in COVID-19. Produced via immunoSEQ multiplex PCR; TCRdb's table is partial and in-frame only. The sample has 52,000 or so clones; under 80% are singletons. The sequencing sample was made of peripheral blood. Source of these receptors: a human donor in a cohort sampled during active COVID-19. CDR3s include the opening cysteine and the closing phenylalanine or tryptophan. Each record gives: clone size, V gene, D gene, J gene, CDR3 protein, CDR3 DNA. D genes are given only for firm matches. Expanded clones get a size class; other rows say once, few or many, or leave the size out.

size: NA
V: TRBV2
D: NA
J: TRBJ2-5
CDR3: CASRAEETQYF
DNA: TGTGCCAGCAGAGCCGAAGAGACCCAGTACTTC

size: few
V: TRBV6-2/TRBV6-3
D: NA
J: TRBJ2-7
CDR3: CASSHPLAGDYEQYF
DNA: TGTGCCAGCAGCCACCCCCTCGCGGGCGACTACGAGCAGTACTTC

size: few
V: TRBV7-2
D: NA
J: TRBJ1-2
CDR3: CASSLERGGFGYTF
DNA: TGTGCCAGCAGCTTAGAGCGGGGGGGGTTTGGCTACACCTTC

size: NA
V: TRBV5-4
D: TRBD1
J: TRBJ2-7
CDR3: CASSLGGQGTSEQYF
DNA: TGTGCCAGCAGCTTGGGGGGACAGGGAACCAGCGAGCAGTACTTC

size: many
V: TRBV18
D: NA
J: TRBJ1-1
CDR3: CASSPWEDSAEAFF
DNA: TGTGCCAGCTCACCCTGGGAGGATAGCGCTGAAGCTTTCTTT

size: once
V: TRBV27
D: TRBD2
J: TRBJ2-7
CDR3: CASSLAPGFSGTHEQYF
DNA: TGTGCCAGCAGTTTGGCTCCAGGCTTCAGCGGGACCCACGAGCAGTACTTC

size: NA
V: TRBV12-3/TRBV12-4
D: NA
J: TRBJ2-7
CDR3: CASSERGMEQYF
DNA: TGTGCCAGCAGCGAAAGGGGGATGGAGCAGTACTTC

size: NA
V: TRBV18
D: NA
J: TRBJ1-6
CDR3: CASSPQRNRVPYNSPLHF
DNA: TGTGCCAGCTCACCACAAAGAAACAGGGTCCCCTATAATTCACCCCTCCACTTT

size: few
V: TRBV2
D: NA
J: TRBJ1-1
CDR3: CASSLGVLRNTEAFF
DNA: TGTGCCAGCAGCTTGGGAGTCTTAAGGAACACTGAAGCTTTCTTT

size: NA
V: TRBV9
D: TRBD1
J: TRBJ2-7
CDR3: CASSVLGQTDTYEQYF
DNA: TGTGCCAGCAGCGTATTGGGACAGACCGATACCTACGAGCAGTACTTC

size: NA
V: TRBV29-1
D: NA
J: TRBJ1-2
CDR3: CSVDLGHGYGYTF
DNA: TGCAGCGTTGATTTGGGGCACGGCTATGGCTACACCTTC

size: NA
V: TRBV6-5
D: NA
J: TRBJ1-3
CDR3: CASSPLGLGNTIYF
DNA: TGTGCCAGCAGCCCCCTGGGACTAGGAAACACCATATATTTT

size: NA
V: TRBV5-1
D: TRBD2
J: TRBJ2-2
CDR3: CASSTGTSGTGELFF
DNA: TGCGCCAGCAGCACCGGGACTAGCGGGACCGGGGAGCTGTTTTTT

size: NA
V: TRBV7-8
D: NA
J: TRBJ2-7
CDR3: CASSSVKGNYEQYF
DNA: TGTGCCAGCAGCTCGGTGAAGGGGAACTACGAGCAGTACTTC

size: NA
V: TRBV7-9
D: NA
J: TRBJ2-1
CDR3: CASSPHTRQLSSYNEQFF
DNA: TGTGCCAGCAGCCCGCACACCCGACAGCTGAGCTCCTACAATGAGCAGTTCTTC

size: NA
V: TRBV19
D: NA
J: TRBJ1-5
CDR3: CASSITISRYGNQPQHF
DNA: TGTGCCAGTAGTATCACAATTTCGAGGTATGGCAATCAGCCCCAGCATTTT

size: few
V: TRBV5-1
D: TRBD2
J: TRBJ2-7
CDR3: CASSGQLGGGEQYF
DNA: TGCGCCAGCAGCGGACAGCTCGGGGGGGGCGAGCAGTACTTC

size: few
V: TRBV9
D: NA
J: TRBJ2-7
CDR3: CASSSRDSSSYEQYF
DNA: TGTGCCAGCAGCTCCAGGGACTCGAGCTCCTACGAGCAGTACTTC

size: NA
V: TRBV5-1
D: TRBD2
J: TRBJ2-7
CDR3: CASSSGLAAYEQYF
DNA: TGCGCCAGCAGCTCCGGACTAGCGGCCTACGAGCAGTACTTC

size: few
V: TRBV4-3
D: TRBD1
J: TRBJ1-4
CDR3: CASSQRPGTGGEKLFF
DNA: TGCGCCAGCAGCCAGCGTCCCGGGACAGGGGGAGAAAAACTGTTTTTT

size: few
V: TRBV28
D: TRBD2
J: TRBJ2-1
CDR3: CASSFDSGPYNEQFF
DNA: TGTGCCAGCAGTTTTGATAGCGGGCCCTACAATGAGCAGTTCTTC

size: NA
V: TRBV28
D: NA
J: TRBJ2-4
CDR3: CASRELPGDNIQYF
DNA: TGTGCCAGCCGGGAGCTCCCGGGGGATAACATTCAGTACTTC

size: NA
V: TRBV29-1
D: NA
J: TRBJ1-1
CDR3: CSVEGQMNTEAFF
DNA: TGCAGCGTTGAGGGCCAGATGAACACTGAAGCTTTCTTT

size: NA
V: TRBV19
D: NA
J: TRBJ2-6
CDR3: CATSRDPGANVLTF
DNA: TGTGCCACCTCGAGGGATCCTGGGGCCAACGTCCTGACTTTC

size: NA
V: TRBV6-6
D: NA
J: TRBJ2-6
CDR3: CASSYYGRSGANVLTF
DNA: TGTGCCAGCAGTTACTATGGGCGCTCTGGGGCCAACGTCCTGACTTTC

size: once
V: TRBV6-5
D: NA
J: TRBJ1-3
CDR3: CASSNDRRPGNTIYF
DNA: TGTGCCAGCAGCAACGACAGGCGGCCTGGAAACACCATATATTTT

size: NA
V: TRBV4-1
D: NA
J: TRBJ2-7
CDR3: CASSQEPVYYEQYF
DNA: TGCGCCAGCAGCCAAGAGCCGGTATACTACGAGCAGTACTTC

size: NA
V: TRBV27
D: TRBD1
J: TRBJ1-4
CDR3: CASRRGQGRANEKLFF
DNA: TGTGCCAGCAGGAGGGGGCAGGGTCGAGCTAATGAAAAACTGTTTTTT

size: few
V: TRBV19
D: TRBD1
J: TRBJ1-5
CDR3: CASSIRGRQPQHF
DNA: TGTGCCAGTAGTATTAGGGGGCGTCAGCCCCAGCATTTT

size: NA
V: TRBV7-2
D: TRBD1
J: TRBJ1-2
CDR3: CASSLRPGGNRRGYTF
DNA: TGTGCCAGCAGCTTAAGGCCAGGGGGAAATCGTCGTGGCTACACCTTC

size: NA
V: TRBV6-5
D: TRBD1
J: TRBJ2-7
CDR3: CASSWRQGPTPYEQYF
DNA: TGTGCCAGCAGTTGGAGACAGGGACCTACCCCCTACGAGCAGTACTTC

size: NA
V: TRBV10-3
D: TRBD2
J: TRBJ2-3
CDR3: CAIRSGTSGTDTQYF
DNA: TGTGCCATCAGATCCGGGACTAGCGGCACAGATACGCAGTATTTT

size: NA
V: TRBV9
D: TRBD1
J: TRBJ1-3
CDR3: CASSPAGGQGVVGSGNTIYF
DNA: TGTGCCAGCAGCCCCGCCGGGGGACAGGGAGTAGTCGGCTCTGGAAACACCATATATTTT

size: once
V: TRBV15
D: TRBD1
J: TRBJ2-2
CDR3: CATSSGQGVGTGELFF
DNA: TGTGCCACCAGCAGTGGACAGGGGGTTGGCACCGGGGAGCTGTTTTTT

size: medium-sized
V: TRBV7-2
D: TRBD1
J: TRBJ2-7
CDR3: CASSPRTGASYEQYF
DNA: TGTGCCAGCAGCCCTCGGACAGGGGCCTCCTACGAGCAGTACTTC

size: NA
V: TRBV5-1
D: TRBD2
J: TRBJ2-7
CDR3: CASSLAAGGSVYEQYF
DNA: TGCGCCAGCAGCTTGGCCGCCGGGGGGTCGGTCTACGAGCAGTACTTC

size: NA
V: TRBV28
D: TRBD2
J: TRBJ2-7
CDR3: CASSYPTAPFERELSYEQYF
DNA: TGTGCCAGCAGTTACCCTACCGCCCCTTTTGAGCGGGAACTCTCCTACGAGCAGTACTTC

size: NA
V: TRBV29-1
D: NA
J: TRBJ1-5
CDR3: CSVEDTGLQHF
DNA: TGCAGCGTTGAGGACACAGGGCTCCAGCATTTT

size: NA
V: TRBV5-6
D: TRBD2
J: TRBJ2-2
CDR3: CASSHQLAGGLTGELFF
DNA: TGTGCCAGCAGTCATCAACTAGCGGGGGGGCTCACCGGGGAGCTGTTTTTT

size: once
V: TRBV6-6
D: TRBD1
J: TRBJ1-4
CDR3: CASTRSGQGLTNEKLFF
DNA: TGTGCCAGCACCCGATCGGGACAGGGCCTAACTAATGAAAAACTGTTTTTT